A single T cell receptor (beta chain) is shown here with its context. V was trimmed by 0 bases and J by 4 bases, leaving 8 bases between them. The CDR3 covers 14 residues. The germline gives CDR1 MRHNA, CDR2 SNTAGT. These data belong to a study of blood T cell repertoires in COVID-19. Study-wide context: The United States, Italy and Spain provided the acute and convalescent COVID-19 samples. The analysed material was cDNA or gDNA that came from T cells, B-cell-depleted T cells, or PBMCs.

Authors' processing steps: Nucleated cell counts were estimated from reference gene primer amplification. This table comes from immunoSEQ multiplex PCR, and its TCRdb copy is limited to in-frame clones, with some not included. Clonal size and the V and J genes are those of that table, whereas D and trimming came from the DNA. This table has about 90,000 clones, over 75% appearing once. This receptor was obtained from a man between 65 and 85 years old with acute or convalescent COVID-19. The chain is built from TRBV6-4 and TRBJ2-3; possibly TRBD2 for D (5 bases). Sequenced sample: peripheral blood. CDR3 sequence reads: CASSDSTEADTQYF. The DNA for the CDR3 is TGTGCCAGCAGTGACTCCACGGAGGCAGATACGCAGTATTTT.